Presented here are 13 T cell receptor beta chains from one specimen sequenced in a study of spatial heterogeneity in lung cancer. TCRdb reanalysed the 5' RACE reads using MiXCR and keeps one entry per CDR3 protein. The sample consists of about 120,000 distinct CDR3 sequences, about 12% of them appearing once. Noted time point: blood at routine non-recurrence follow-up after resection. From tumor, nontumor lung or frozen PBMC, whole RNA was taken unsorted for sequencing. Sequenced here: PBMCs, sampled at follow-up. Every receptor here comes from a male donor with early-stage non-small cell lung cancer.

The chain couples TRBV5-4 to TRBJ2-1, with 9 bases fitting TRBD1. From germline, CDR1 is SGHNT and CDR2 YYREEE (reference sequence). This CDR3 has 15 residues. V lost 1 base to trimming and J lost 8 bases; unmatched junction nucleotides: 7. The CDR3 DNA reads TGTGCCAGCAGCTTGCCGGGACAGGGTCCTTATGAGCAGTTCTTC. It is translated as CASSLPGQGPYEQFF.

V is TRBV4-3 and J is TRBJ1-2, with D possibly being TRBD1 (6 bases). Germline-derived CDR1 and CDR2 are LGHNA and YSLEER. There are 14 residues in the CDR3. Trimming cost V 0 bases and J 4 bases, with 9 bases left between them. In DNA form, the CDR3 reads TGCGCCAGCAGCCAAGATCGACAGGTCTATGGCTACACCTTC. Translating gives CASSQDRQVYGYTF.

In DNA, the CDR3 is TGTGCCATCAGTGAGTCTGCCGGGGTTGGCACTGAAGCTTTCTTT. Its protein is CAISESAGVGTEAFF. V is TRBV10-3 and J is TRBJ1-1; D unclear. CDR1 ENHRY and CDR2 SYGVKD come from the germline V gene. V was trimmed by 0 bases and J by 4 bases, leaving 12 bases between them. The CDR3 has 15 residues.

The rearrangement links TRBV5-1 to TRBJ2-7, with 8 positions matching TRBD1. From germline, CDR1 is SGHRS and CDR2 YFSETQ. V gave up 4 bases and J gave up 5 bases; unmatched junction bases: 11. CDR3 length equals 15 residues. The CDR3 nucleotides read TGCGCCAGCAGCGGGGATACGACAGGGGTCGACGAGCAGTACTTC. This sequence encodes CASSGDTTGVDEQYF. Supplemented by reference TRBV5-1 and TRBJ2-7, the full variable domain reads KAGVTQTPRYLIKTRGQQVTLSCSPISGHRSVSWYQQTPGQGLQFLFEYFSETQRNKGNFPGRFSGRQFSNSRSEMNVSTLELGDSALYLCASSGDTTGVDEQYFGPGTRLTVT.

The rearrangement uses TRBV4-1 and TRBJ2-2; TRBD2 matches 14 bases. With 4 bases clipped from V and 6 bases from J, the junction kept 4 bases outside the gene matches. CDR1 and CDR2 from the germline V gene are MGHRA and YSYEKL. CDR3 length: 16 amino acids. The chain's CDR3 is CASSPGLAGEAGELFF. CDR3 coding DNA: TGCGCCAGCAGCCCGGGACTAGCGGGGGAAGCCGGGGAGCTGTTTTTT.

This clonotype was seen more than once but under ten times. The chain employs TRBV28 and TRBJ2-7, with unresolved D. Germline CDR1 is MDHEN and CDR2 is SYDVKM. V lost 5 bases and J 2 bases, leaving 7 bases between the germline ends. The CDR3 runs to 12 residues. The CDR3 DNA is TGTGCCAGCAGTCCACCCACCTACGAGCAGTACTTC. This translates into CASSPPTYEQYF.

This rearrangement joins TRBV4-3 to TRBJ2-3, with 9 bases aligning to TRBD1. CDR1 is LGHNA, CDR2 YSLEER, per germline. V shed 3 bases, J shed 3 bases, and the junction held 1 base outside the gene matches. CDR3 length: 14 amino acids. CDR3 sequence reads: CASSHDRGTDTQYF. The DNA of the CDR3 is TGCGCCAGCAGCCATGACAGGGGGACAGATACGCAGTATTTT.

Only a few counts were recorded for this clonotype. The chain couples TRBV5-1 to TRBJ2-2; D might be TRBD2 (5 bases). Trimming removed 2 bases at V and 4 bases at J, with 9 bases between. The CDR3 extends over 14 amino acids. Germline V gene data show CDR1 as SGHRS and CDR2 as YFSETQ. The CDR3 region is CASSLTSITGELFF. Written as DNA, the CDR3 is TGCGCCAGCAGCTTAACTAGTATCACCGGGGAGCTGTTTTTT.

This clonotype was detected ten times or more. The gene calls are TRBV12-3 or TRBV12-4 and TRBJ1-2; possibly TRBD1 for D (6 bases). The CDR3 runs to 14 residues. V was clipped by 6 bases and J by 4 bases, with 15 bases between them. CDR3 DNA: TGTGCCAGCAGCCAAATCGACAGGACCTATGGCTACACCTTC. It encodes CASSQIDRTYGYTF.

Ten or more counts support this clonotype. The chain links TRBV30 to TRBJ2-5; 8 bases agree with TRBD2. This CDR3 region has 15 residues. CDR1 and CDR2 (germline): GTSNPN, SVGIG (reference sequence). V was clipped by 2 bases and J by 1 base; unmatched bases: 6. The CDR3 bases are TGTGCCTGGAGTCGAGCTAGCGGGCGCCAAGAGACCCAGTACTTC. The encoded protein is CAWSRASGRQETQYF.

This clonotype was seen more than once but under ten times. DNA of the CDR3: TGCGCCAGCACCGTCTCGGAGGGAAAAGAGACCCAGTACTTC. Its protein product is CASTVSEGKETQYF. V is TRBV10-2 and J is TRBJ2-5, with TRBD2 as a possible D gene (6 bases). Germline-derived CDR1 and CDR2 are WSHSY and SAAADI. Trimming stripped 7 bases from V and 3 bases from J, with 15 bases between. The length of the CDR3 is 14 residues.

This clonotype was recorded at least ten times. The rearrangement links TRBV20-1 to TRBJ1-2, with unresolved D. CDR1 and CDR2 (germline): DFQATT, SNEGSKA (reference sequence). The V gene lost 2 bases and the J gene lost 6 bases, with 7 bases spanning the gap. The CDR3 length is 11 residues. CDR3 DNA sequence: TGCAGTGCTAGAACTATCGATGGCTACACCTTC. Residues: CSARTIDGYTF.

The V gene is TRBV6-5, the J gene TRBJ2-3; D gene unclear. The CDR3 length is 15 residues. Looked up from germline, CDR1 is MNHEY and CDR2 is SVGAGI. The V and J ends lost 6 bases and 0 bases respectively, with 13 bases between them. The CDR3, as DNA: TGTGCCAGCAGCTATAGGATCAGAAGCACAGATACGCAGTATTTT. This sequence encodes CASSYRIRSTDTQYF.